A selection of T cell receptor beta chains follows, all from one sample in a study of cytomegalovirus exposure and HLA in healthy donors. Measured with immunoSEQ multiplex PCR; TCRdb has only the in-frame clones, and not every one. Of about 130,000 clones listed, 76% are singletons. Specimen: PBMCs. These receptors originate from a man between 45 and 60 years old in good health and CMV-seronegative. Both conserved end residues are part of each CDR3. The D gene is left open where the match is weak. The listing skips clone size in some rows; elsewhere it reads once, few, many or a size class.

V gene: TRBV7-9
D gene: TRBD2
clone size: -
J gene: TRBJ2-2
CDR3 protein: CASRRSGGPLTGELFF
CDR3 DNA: TGTGCCAGCAGGCGTAGCGGGGGGCCCTTGACCGGGGAGCTGTTTTTT

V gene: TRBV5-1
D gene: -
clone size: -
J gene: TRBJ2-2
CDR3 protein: CASSLARLPNTGELFF
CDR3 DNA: TGCGCCAGCAGCTTGGCACGCCTACCGAACACCGGGGAGCTGTTTTTT

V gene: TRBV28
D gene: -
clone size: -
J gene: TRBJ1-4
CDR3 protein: CASTPTGANEKLFF
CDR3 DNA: TGTGCCAGCACCCCGACGGGGGCTAATGAAAAACTGTTTTTT

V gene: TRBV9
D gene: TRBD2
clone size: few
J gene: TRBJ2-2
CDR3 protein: CASSPRTSGGVGELFF
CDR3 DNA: TGTGCCAGCAGCCCGCGGACTAGCGGGGGGGTCGGGGAGCTGTTTTTT

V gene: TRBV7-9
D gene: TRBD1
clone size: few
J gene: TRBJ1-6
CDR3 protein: CASRARDSYNSPLHF
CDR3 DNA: TGTGCCAGCAGGGCCCGGGACAGTTATAATTCACCCCTCCACTTT

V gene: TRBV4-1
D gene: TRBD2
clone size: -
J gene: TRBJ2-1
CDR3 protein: CASSQDEGAGAESSYNEQFF
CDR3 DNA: TGCGCCAGCAGCCAAGATGAGGGAGCGGGGGCCGAAAGCTCCTACAATGAGCAGTTCTTC

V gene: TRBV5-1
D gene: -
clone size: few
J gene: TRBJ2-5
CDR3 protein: CASSASGIWETQYF
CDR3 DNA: TGCGCCAGCAGCGCCTCAGGGATTTGGGAGACCCAGTACTTC

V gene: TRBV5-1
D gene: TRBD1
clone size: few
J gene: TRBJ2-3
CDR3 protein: CASSPYMGQGADTQYF
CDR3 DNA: TGCGCCAGCAGCCCATACATGGGACAGGGAGCAGATACGCAGTATTTT

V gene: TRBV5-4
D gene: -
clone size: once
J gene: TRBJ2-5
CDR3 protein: CASSSAGHIETQYF
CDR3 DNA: TGTGCCAGCAGCTCAGCGGGACATATAGAGACCCAGTACTTC

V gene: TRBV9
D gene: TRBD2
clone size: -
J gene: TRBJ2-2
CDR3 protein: CASSVTSGTTGELFF
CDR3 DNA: TGTGCCAGCAGCGTAACTAGCGGAACCACCGGGGAGCTGTTTTTT

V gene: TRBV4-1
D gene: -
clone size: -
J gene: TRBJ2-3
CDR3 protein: CASSQEEGVTDTQYF
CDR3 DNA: TGCGCCAGCAGCCAAGAAGAGGGGGTTACAGATACGCAGTATTTT

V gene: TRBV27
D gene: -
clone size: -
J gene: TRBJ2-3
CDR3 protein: CASSLEGRLIIDTQYF
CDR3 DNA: TGTGCCAGCAGTTTGGAGGGTCGGTTGATTATAGATACGCAGTATTTT

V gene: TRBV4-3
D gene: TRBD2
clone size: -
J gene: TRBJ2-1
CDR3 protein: CASSQFVAGVNNEQFF
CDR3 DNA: TGCGCCAGCAGCCAATTCGTAGCGGGGGTGAACAATGAGCAGTTCTTC

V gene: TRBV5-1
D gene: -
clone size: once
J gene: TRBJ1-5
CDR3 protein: CASSLGEGQPQHF
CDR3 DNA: TGCGCCAGCAGCTTGGGGGAGGGTCAGCCCCAGCATTTT

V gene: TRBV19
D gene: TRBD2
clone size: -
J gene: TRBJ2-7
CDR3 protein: CASSIIRGESSYEQYF
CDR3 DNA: TGTGCCAGTAGTATCATTCGGGGGGAGAGCTCCTACGAGCAGTACTTC

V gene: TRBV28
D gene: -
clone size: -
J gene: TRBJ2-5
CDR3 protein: CASSYNPARGKETQYF
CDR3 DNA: TGTGCCAGCAGCTACAACCCCGCCCGGGGGAAAGAGACCCAGTACTTC

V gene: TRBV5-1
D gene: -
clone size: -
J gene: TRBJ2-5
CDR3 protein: CASSSWRDQETQYF
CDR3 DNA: TGCGCCAGCAGCTCCTGGAGGGACCAAGAGACCCAGTACTTC

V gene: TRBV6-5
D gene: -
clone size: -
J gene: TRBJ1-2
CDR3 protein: CASSYRQGFEGYTF
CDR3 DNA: TGTGCCAGCAGTTATAGGCAGGGGTTCGAGGGCTACACCTTC

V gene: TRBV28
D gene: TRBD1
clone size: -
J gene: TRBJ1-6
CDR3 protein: CASSSPTGVYYSPLHF
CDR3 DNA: TGTGCCAGCAGTTCCCCGACAGGGGTTTATTATTCACCCCTCCACTTT

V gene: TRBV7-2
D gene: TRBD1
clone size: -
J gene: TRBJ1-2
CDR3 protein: CASSFGDRAHGYTF
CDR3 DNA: TGTGCCAGCAGCTTTGGGGACAGGGCCCATGGCTACACCTTC

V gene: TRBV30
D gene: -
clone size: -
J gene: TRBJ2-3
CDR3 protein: CAWSVGLGDTISTDTQYF
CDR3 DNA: TGTGCCTGGAGTGTAGGGCTGGGGGACACCATTAGCACAGATACGCAGTATTTT

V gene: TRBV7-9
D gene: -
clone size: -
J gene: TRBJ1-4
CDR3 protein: CASSLGREGHEKLFF
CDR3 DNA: TGTGCCAGCAGCTTAGGCCGGGAGGGGCACGAAAAACTGTTTTTT

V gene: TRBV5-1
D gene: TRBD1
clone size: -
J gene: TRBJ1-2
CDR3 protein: CASSRTGTGGAEGYTF
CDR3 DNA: TGCGCCAGCAGCAGAACCGGGACAGGGGGCGCAGAGGGCTACACCTTC

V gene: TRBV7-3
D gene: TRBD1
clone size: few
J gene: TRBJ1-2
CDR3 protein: CASSSGQGENYGYTF
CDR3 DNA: TGTGCCAGCAGCTCTGGACAGGGGGAAAATTATGGCTACACCTTC

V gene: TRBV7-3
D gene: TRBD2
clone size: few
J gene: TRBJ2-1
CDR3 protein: CASSLSGGAEYNEQFF
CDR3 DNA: TGTGCCAGCAGCTTGAGCGGGGGGGCGGAATACAATGAGCAGTTCTTC

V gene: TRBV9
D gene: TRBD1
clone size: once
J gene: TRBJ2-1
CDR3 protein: CASSVDPGGSYNEQFF
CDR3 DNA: TGTGCCAGCAGCGTAGATCCAGGGGGCTCGTACAATGAGCAGTTCTTC

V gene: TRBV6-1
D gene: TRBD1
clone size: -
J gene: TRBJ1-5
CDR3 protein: CASSESTGTYQPQHF
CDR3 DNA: TGTGCCAGCAGTGAATCGACAGGGACCTATCAGCCCCAGCATTTT

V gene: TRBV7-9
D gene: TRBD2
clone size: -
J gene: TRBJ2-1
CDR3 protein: CASSHRLAGSSYNEQFF
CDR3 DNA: TGTGCCAGCAGCCACCGACTAGCGGGGAGCTCCTACAATGAGCAGTTCTTC

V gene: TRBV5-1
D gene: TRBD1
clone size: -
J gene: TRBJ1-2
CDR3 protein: CASSWGTGEYGYTF
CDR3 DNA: TGCGCCAGCAGCTGGGGGACAGGGGAGTATGGCTACACCTTC

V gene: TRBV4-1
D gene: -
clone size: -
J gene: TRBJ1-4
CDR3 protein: CASSQEGSLTTNEKLFF
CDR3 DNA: TGCGCCAGCAGCCAAGAGGGCAGCCTTACAACTAATGAAAAACTGTTTTTT

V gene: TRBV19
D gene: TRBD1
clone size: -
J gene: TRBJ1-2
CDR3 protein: CASSIGPTGVNYGYTF
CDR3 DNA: TGTGCCAGTAGTATCGGTCCGACAGGGGTTAACTATGGCTACACCTTC

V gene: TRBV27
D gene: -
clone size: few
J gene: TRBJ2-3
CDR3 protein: CASSPAGLYTDTQYF
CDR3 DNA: TGTGCCAGCAGTCCCGCCGGACTGTACACAGATACGCAGTATTTT

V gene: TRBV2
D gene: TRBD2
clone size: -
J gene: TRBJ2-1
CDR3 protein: CASSARGLAGYNEQFF
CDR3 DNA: TGTGCCAGCAGTGCAAGGGGACTAGCGGGCTACAATGAGCAGTTCTTC

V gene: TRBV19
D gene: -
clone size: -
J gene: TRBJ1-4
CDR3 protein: CASSIAGNEKLFF
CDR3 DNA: TGTGCCAGTAGTATAGCCGGGAATGAAAAACTGTTTTTT

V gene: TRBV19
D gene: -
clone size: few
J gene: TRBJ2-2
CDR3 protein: CAGTGGRGYTGELFF
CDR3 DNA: TGTGCCGGGACCGGGGGGCGCGGTTACACCGGGGAGCTGTTTTTT

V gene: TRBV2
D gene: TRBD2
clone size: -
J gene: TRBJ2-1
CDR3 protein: CASRPRAGGPREQFF
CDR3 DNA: TGTGCCAGCAGACCCAGGGCGGGGGGGCCCCGTGAGCAGTTCTTC

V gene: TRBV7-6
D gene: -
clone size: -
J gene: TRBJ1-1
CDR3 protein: CASSSLSRLDMNTEAFF
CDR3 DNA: TGTGCCAGCAGCTCCTTAAGTCGGCTGGACATGAACACTGAAGCTTTCTTT

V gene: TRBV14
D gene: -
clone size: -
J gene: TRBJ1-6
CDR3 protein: CASSQPGSLNSPLHF
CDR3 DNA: TGTGCCAGCAGCCAGCCCGGGTCTCTTAATTCACCCCTCCACTTT

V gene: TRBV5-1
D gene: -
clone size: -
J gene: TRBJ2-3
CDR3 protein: CASSLQAPSTDTQYF
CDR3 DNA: TGCGCCAGCAGCTTGCAGGCCCCAAGCACAGATACGCAGTATTTT

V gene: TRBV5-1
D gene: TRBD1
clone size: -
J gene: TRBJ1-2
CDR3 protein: CASRPPDRGNYGYTF
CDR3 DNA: TGCGCCAGCAGGCCCCCGGACAGGGGTAACTATGGCTACACCTTC

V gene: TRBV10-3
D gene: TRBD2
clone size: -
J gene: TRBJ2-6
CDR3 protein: CAISFSAGVSSGANVLTF
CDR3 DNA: TGTGCCATCAGTTTCTCAGCGGGGGTGTCCTCTGGGGCCAACGTCCTGACTTTC

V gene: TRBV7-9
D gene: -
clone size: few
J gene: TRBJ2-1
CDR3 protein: CASSPPRDKRDNEQFF
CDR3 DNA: TGTGCCAGCAGCCCGCCCAGGGACAAGAGGGACAATGAGCAGTTCTTC

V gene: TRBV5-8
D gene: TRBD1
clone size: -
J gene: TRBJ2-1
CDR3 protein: CASSHRQGRYNEQFF
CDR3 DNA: TGTGCCAGCAGCCACAGACAGGGGCGCTACAATGAGCAGTTCTTC

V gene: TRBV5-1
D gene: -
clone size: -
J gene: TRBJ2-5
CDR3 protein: CASSLSGQSDGTQYF
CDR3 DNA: TGCGCCAGCAGCTTATCAGGACAGAGCGATGGGACCCAGTACTTC

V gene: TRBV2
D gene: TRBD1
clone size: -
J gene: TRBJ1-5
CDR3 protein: CASRQDRVGNQPQHF
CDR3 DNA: TGTGCCAGCAGGCAAGACAGGGTCGGCAATCAGCCCCAGCATTTT

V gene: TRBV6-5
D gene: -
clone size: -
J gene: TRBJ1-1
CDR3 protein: CASSYSPGLPEAFF
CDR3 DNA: TGTGCCAGCAGTTACTCGCCAGGGCTCCCTGAAGCTTTCTTT

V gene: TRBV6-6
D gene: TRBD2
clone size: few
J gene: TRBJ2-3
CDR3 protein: CASSSRLAGDKDTQYF
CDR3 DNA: TGTGCCAGCAGTTCAAGACTAGCGGGGGATAAAGATACGCAGTATTTT

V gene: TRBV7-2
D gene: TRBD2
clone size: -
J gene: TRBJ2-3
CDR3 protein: CASSLASRLAGGLGTDTQYF
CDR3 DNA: TGTGCCAGCAGCTTAGCCTCGAGACTAGCGGGGGGGCTGGGCACAGATACGCAGTATTTT

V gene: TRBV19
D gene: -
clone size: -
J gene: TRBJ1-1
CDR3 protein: CASSIVAGEGAEAFF
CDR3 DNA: TGTGCCAGTAGTATAGTCGCAGGGGAGGGAGCTGAAGCTTTCTTT

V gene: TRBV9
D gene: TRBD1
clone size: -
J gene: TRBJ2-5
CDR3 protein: CASSVVGGDETQYF
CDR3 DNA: TGTGCCAGCAGCGTAGTAGGGGGCGATGAGACCCAGTACTTC

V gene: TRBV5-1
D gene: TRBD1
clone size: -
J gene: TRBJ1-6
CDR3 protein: CASSWGQGNSPLHF
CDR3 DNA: TGCGCCAGCAGCTGGGGACAGGGGAATTCACCCCTCCACTTT

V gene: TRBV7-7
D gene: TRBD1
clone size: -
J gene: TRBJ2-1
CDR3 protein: CASSLGDRGRGEQFF
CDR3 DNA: TGTGCCAGCAGCTTAGGGGACAGGGGGAGAGGTGAGCAGTTCTTC

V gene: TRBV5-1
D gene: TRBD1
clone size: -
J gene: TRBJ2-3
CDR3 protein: CASSLWDRDTDTQYF
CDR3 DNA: TGCGCCAGCAGCTTGTGGGACAGGGACACAGATACGCAGTATTTT

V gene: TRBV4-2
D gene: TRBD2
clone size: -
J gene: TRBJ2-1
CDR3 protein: CASSRMTSGGASDNEQFF
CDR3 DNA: TGTGCCAGCAGCCGCATGACTAGCGGGGGGGCCAGCGACAATGAGCAGTTCTTC

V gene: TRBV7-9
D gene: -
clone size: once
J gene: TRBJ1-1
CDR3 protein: CSSSYRPRDTSNTEAFF
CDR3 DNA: TGTTCCAGCAGTTACCGACCCCGGGACACCTCGAACACTGAAGCTTTCTTT